The source of this T cell receptor (beta chain) is a study of cytomegalovirus exposure and HLA in healthy donors. Study-wide context: Unique TCR beta sequences numbering fewer than 130 million came from about 179 million T cells in an earlier analysis.

In the PCR, 60 Vbeta and 13 Jbeta primers were used. Measured with immunoSEQ multiplex PCR; TCRdb has only the in-frame clones, and not every one. The sample holds around 100,000 clones, approximately 80% seen once. The specimen sequenced was PBMCs. The sequence was collected from a woman younger than 35 in good health and CMV-seronegative.

The CDR3 DNA sequence: TGTGCCAGCAGCTTAGGTACAGGGGTAGGAGAAAAACTGTTTTTT. This gives the protein CASSLGTGVGEKLFF. The genes are TRBV11-2 and TRBJ1-4, with TRBD1 matching 7 bases. The CDR3 loop spans 15 amino acids. V was pared by 1 base and J by 8 bases, with 7 bases of the junction left unmatched. Looked up from germline, CDR1 is SGHAT and CDR2 is FQNNGV.